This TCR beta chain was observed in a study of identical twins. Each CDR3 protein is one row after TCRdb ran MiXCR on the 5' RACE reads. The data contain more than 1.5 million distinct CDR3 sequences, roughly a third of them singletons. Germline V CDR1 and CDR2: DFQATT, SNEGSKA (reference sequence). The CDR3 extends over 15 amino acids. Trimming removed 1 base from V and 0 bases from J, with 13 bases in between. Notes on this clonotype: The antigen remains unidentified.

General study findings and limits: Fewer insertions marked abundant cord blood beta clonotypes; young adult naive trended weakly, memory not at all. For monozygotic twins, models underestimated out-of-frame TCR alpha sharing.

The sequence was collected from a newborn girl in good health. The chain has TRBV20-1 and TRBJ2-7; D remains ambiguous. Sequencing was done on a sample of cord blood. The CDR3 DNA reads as TGCAGTGCTAGAGGAGCTTCCGTGGGCTCCTACGAGCAGTACTTC. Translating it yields CSARGASVGSYEQYF.